What follows are 2 T cell receptor beta chains derived from one specimen sequenced in a study of beta chain features in type 1 diabetes (dated by TCRdb to 2016 to 2018). Receptor amplification or capture employed the immunoSEQ multiplex PCR assay. The entire isolated RNA was reverse transcribed using the High Capacity cDNA Reverse Transcription Kit, and thus expressed TCRB transcripts were sequenced. The table comes from immuneACCESS by way of TCRdb, which keeps in-frame sequences with V and J called. Part of the clones is missing from these tables; in studies checked, under half for an unresolved V gene and the rest for unknown reasons. The sample yields a few hundred thousand clones; roughly 30% were counted once. The top ten constitute approximately 4% of the sample. The specimen sequenced was central memory CD4+ T cells from blood. The receptors were gathered from a man aged 25 to 40 in good health.

The rearrangement joins TRBV4-3 to TRBJ2-7; TRBD1 matches at 7 bases. Germline CDR1 and CDR2: LGHNA and YSLEER. After removal of 5 bases from V and 2 bases from J, the junction contained 6 bases not matched to a gene. The CDR3 is 14 amino acids. The CDR3 reads CASSKGGAAYEQYF. In DNA, the CDR3 is TGCGCCAGCAGCAAAGGGGGCGCCGCCTACGAGCAGTACTTC.

This clone has more than one count but fewer than ten. This chain connects TRBV13 to TRBJ1-1; 7 nucleotides agree with TRBD1. Germline V gene lookup returns CDR1 PRHDT and CDR2 FYEKMQ (reference sequence). The junction had 5 bases not matched to a gene; V was cut back by 5 bases and J by 8 bases. The CDR3 is made up of 12 amino acids. The CDR3 coding sequence is TGTGCCAGCAGCGGCCGGGACAGAGAAGCTTTCTTT. Translation: CASSGRDREAFF.